Below are 6 T cell receptor beta chains sequenced from a single sample in a study of CD8+ T cells in alopecia areata. Sequencing used cDNA as its template, made by extracting RNA and reverse transcribing it. Assay used: immunoSEQ multiplex PCR; TCRdb lists only in-frame clones, some missing. The sample lists 150,000 to 200,000 clones; 50% to 60% were seen once. The sequencing used CD4+ T cells sorted from blood, collected at week 0. These TCRs come from a human donor with alopecia areata.

The rearrangement links TRBV5-1 to TRBJ2-5; TRBD2 is a possible D gene (6 bases). This CDR3 has 16 amino acids. V was shortened by 0 bases and J by 1 base, with 13 bases between the two germline ends. Germline-derived CDR1 and CDR2 are SGHRS and YFSETQ. The CDR3 is CASSLAPGGTQETQYF. The CDR3 DNA is TGCGCCAGCAGCTTGGCGCCCGGGGGAACCCAAGAGACCCAGTACTTC.

This rearrangement joins TRBV7-9 to TRBJ1-2, with D hard to call. This CDR3 contains 14 residues. Germline CDR1 reads SEHNR; CDR2 reads FQNEAQ (reference sequence). V lost 5 bases and J 2 bases, leaving 12 bases between the germline ends. The CDR3 here is CASSVMRSNYGYTF. CDR3 coding DNA: TGTGCCAGCAGCGTAATGCGGTCAAACTATGGCTACACCTTC. Full variable domain (rest looked up from reference TRBV7-9 and TRBJ1-2): DTGVSQNPRHKITKRGQNVTFRCDPISEHNRLYWYRQTLGQGPEFLTYFQNEAQLEKSRLLSDRFSAERPKGSFSTLEIQRTEQGDSAMYLCASSVMRSNYGYTFGSGTRLTVV.

CDR3 sequence reads: CSVLLMTGSNTGELFF. The CDR3 nucleotides are TGCAGCGTTCTCCTCATGACAGGGAGCAACACCGGGGAGCTGTTTTTT. The V gene is TRBV29-1, the J gene TRBJ2-2, with 7 bases lining up with TRBD1. From germline, CDR1 is SQVTM and CDR2 ANQGSEA. V lost 5 bases and J lost 2; bases outside the gene matches: 11. The CDR3 runs 16 residues.

The rearrangement joins TRBV6-1 to TRBJ1-1; D remains ambiguous. V was shortened by 2 bases and J by 0 bases, with 4 bases between the two germline ends. The CDR3 has 13 residues. Germline V gene data show CDR1 as MNHNS and CDR2 as SASEGT. DNA for the CDR3: TGTGCCAGCAGTGAAACCGTGAACACTGAAGCTTTCTTT. Amino acid sequence: CASSETVNTEAFF.

This rearrangement joins TRBV29-1 to TRBJ2-7; 8 bases line up with TRBD2. CDR1 and CDR2 (germline): SQVTM, ANQGSEA. V lost 4 bases and J lost 4; bases outside the gene matches: 6. This CDR3 spans 13 amino acids. CDR3 in amino acids: CSVGAGEQYEQYF. The CDR3 DNA is TGCAGCGTTGGAGCGGGGGAACAATACGAGCAGTACTTC.

This chain uses TRBV7-9 with TRBJ1-2; D gene ambiguous. Trimming pared 2 bases from V and 6 bases from J, leaving 19 bases between. The CDR3 is made up of 16 amino acids. CDR1 is SEHNR and CDR2 is FQNEAQ in the germline V gene (reference sequence). In nucleotides, the CDR3 is TGTGCCAGCAGCTTAATTGGTTATCGTGGGGATGATGGCTACACCTTC. Its protein is CASSLIGYRGDDGYTF.